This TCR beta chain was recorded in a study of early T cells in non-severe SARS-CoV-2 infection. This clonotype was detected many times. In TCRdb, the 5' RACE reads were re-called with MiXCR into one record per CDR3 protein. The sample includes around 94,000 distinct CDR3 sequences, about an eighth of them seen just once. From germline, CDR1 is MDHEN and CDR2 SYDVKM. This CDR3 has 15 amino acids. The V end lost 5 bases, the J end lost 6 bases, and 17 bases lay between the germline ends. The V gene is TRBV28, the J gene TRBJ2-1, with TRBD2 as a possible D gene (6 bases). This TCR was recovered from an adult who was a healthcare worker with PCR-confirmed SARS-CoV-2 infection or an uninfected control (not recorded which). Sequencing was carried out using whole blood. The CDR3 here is CASSPRRAFSNEQFF. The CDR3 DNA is TGTGCCAGCAGTCCCAGGAGGGCCTTTTCCAATGAGCAGTTCTTC.